This is a list of T cell receptor beta chains from one sample in a study of shared clonotypes between healthy human individuals. TCRdb keeps only in-frame clones here, not all; method: immunoSEQ multiplex PCR. In the table there are over a million clones, around 97% of which are singletons. Specimen: naive CD4+ T cells sorted from blood. These receptors came from a man under 40 in good health. The CDR3 runs from the conserved cysteine through the conserved F or W. Each record gives: clone size, J gene, V gene, D gene, CDR3 DNA, CDR3 protein. The D gene is left open where the match is weak. Some rows have no size entry. The others give once, few or many, or a class for an expanded clone.

clone_size: NA
j_call: TRBJ2-5
v_call: TRBV5-1
d_call: TRBD1
cdr3_nt: TGCGCCAGCAGCTCCCAGGGACAGGAACAAGAGACCCAGTACTTC
cdr3_aa: CASSSQGQEQETQYF

clone_size: NA
j_call: TRBJ2-1
v_call: TRBV7-2
d_call: TRBD2
cdr3_nt: TGTGCCAGCAGCGCGCGACTAGCGGGAGCAATCAGCTCCTACAATGAGCAGTTCTTC
cdr3_aa: CASSARLAGAISSYNEQFF

clone_size: NA
j_call: TRBJ2-7
v_call: TRBV7-8
d_call: TRBD2
cdr3_nt: TGTGCCAGCAGCTTTATAGTGTCGTTGCTAGCGGGAGCCAGCTCCTACGAGCAGTACTTC
cdr3_aa: CASSFIVSLLAGASSYEQYF

clone_size: NA
j_call: TRBJ2-7
v_call: TRBV7-6
d_call: TRBD2
cdr3_nt: TGTGCCAGCAGCCCCCAACGGACTAGCGGGAACAACGAGCAGTACTTC
cdr3_aa: CASSPQRTSGNNEQYF

clone_size: NA
j_call: TRBJ2-5
v_call: TRBV5-1
d_call: NA
cdr3_nt: TGCGCCAGCAGCTCTCTTCTGGAAGAGACCCAGTACTTC
cdr3_aa: CASSSLLEETQYF

clone_size: NA
j_call: TRBJ2-7
v_call: TRBV29-1
d_call: NA
cdr3_nt: TGCAGCGTTGTTGCGCGGGCCTCCTACGAGCAGTACTTC
cdr3_aa: CSVVARASYEQYF

clone_size: NA
j_call: TRBJ1-1
v_call: TRBV30
d_call: NA
cdr3_nt: TGTGCCTGGAGTGCGGGAATGAACACTGAAGCTTTCTTT
cdr3_aa: CAWSAGMNTEAFF

clone_size: few
j_call: TRBJ2-1
v_call: TRBV6-1
d_call: TRBD2
cdr3_nt: TGTGCCAGCAAGAGGGGTAGCGGGAGGAATGAGCAGTTCTTC
cdr3_aa: CASKRGSGRNEQFF

clone_size: NA
j_call: TRBJ1-1
v_call: TRBV5-6
d_call: NA
cdr3_nt: TGTGCCAGCAGCCGGTACCCCTCAAGCCACAGCACTGAAGCTTTCTTT
cdr3_aa: CASSRYPSSHSTEAFF

clone_size: NA
j_call: TRBJ1-1
v_call: TRBV7-8
d_call: NA
cdr3_nt: TGTGCCAGCAGCTTAGTAGGTTGGGACACTGAAGCTTTCTTT
cdr3_aa: CASSLVGWDTEAFF

clone_size: NA
j_call: TRBJ2-5
v_call: TRBV6-6
d_call: TRBD2
cdr3_nt: TGTGCCAGCAGTCGACTAGCGGGAGATTCAGAGACCCAGTACTTC
cdr3_aa: CASSRLAGDSETQYF

clone_size: NA
j_call: TRBJ2-2
v_call: TRBV5-5
d_call: NA
cdr3_nt: TGTGCCAGCAGCTTTTGGCAGTACACCGGGGAGCTGTTTTTT
cdr3_aa: CASSFWQYTGELFF

clone_size: NA
j_call: TRBJ2-3
v_call: TRBV7-9
d_call: NA
cdr3_nt: TGTGCCAGCAGCTTATCTTCCGGGACTAGCACAGATACGCAGTATTTT
cdr3_aa: CASSLSSGTSTDTQYF

clone_size: NA
j_call: TRBJ2-1
v_call: TRBV5-1
d_call: TRBD2
cdr3_nt: TGCGCCAGCAGCTTGGTGACTAGCGGGAGTCGGGAGCAGTTCTTC
cdr3_aa: CASSLVTSGSREQFF

clone_size: NA
j_call: TRBJ2-7
v_call: TRBV5-1
d_call: TRBD2
cdr3_nt: TGCGCCAGCAGCTTGCTAGCGGGAGGACAGGACGAGCAGTACTTC
cdr3_aa: CASSLLAGGQDEQYF

clone_size: NA
j_call: TRBJ1-4
v_call: TRBV5-5
d_call: TRBD1
cdr3_nt: TGTGCCAGCAGCAGGGACAGGGGCGAAAAACTGTTTTTT
cdr3_aa: CASSRDRGEKLFF

clone_size: NA
j_call: TRBJ2-7
v_call: TRBV7-8
d_call: TRBD2
cdr3_nt: TGTGCCAGCAGCCAGTCCAGGACTAGCGGGAGGACCTACGAGCAGTACTTC
cdr3_aa: CASSQSRTSGRTYEQYF

clone_size: NA
j_call: TRBJ2-1
v_call: TRBV18
d_call: NA
cdr3_nt: TGTGCCAGCTCCCCGCCGAGTTCGACTGAGCAGTTCTTC
cdr3_aa: CASSPPSSTEQFF